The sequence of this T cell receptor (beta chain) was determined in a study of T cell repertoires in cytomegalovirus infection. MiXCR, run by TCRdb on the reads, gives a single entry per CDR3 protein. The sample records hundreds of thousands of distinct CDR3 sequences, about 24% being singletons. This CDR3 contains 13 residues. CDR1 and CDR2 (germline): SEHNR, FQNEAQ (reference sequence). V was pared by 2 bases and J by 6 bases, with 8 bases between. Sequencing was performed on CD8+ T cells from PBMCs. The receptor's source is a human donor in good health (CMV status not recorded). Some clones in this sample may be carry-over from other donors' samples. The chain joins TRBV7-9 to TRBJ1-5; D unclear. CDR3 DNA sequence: TGTGCCAGCAGCTTAACGGCATCTCAGCCCCAGCATTTT. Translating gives CASSLTASQPQHF.